Listed below are T cell receptor beta chains from one sample, sequenced in a study of blood T cell repertoires in COVID-19. Measured with immunoSEQ multiplex PCR; TCRdb has only the in-frame clones, and not every one. The table records 60,000 to 85,000 clones, 86% of them present only once. Sequencing was carried out using peripheral blood. The origin of the receptors is a man over 45 with active COVID-19. CDR3s include the opening cysteine and the closing phenylalanine or tryptophan. A D gene is named only where the DNA matches it firmly.

>TRBJ2-2|TRBD2|TRBV4-2|16
CASSLGLAGVGGELFF
>TRBJ1-4|NA|TRBV18|16
CASSPLKGGPNEKLFF
>TRBJ1-2|NA|TRBV5-1|14
CASTPGGVRYGYTF
>TRBJ1-6|NA|TRBV2|14
CASTYGNYNSPLHF
>TRBJ2-3|TRBD1|TRBV5-1|13
CASRTGGTDTQYF
>TRBJ2-3|NA|TRBV11-3|13
CASSSGLTDTQYF
>TRBJ2-4|TRBD2|TRBV6-2/TRBV6-3|15
CASSLTSVRVNIQYF
>TRBJ1-4|NA|TRBV5-4|14
CASSLAGEEEKLFF
>TRBJ2-7|TRBD1|TRBV5-4|13
CASSLTGVNEQYF
>TRBJ1-1|TRBD1|TRBV2|12
CASSSTGPEAFF
>TRBJ2-2|NA|TRBV5-1|15
CASTSRLTGTGELFF